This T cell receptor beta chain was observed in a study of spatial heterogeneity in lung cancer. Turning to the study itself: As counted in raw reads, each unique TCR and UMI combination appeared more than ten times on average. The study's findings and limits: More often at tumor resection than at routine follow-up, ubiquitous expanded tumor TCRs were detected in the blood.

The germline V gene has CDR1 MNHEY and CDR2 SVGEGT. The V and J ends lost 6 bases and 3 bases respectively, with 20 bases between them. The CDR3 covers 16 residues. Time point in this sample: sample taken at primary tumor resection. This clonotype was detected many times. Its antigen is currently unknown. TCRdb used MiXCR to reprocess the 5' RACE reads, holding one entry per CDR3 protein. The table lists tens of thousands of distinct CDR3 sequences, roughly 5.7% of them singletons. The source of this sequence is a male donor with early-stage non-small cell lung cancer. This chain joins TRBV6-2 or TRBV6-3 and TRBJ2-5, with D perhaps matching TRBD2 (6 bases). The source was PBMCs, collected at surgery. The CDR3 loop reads CASSPLFRTMKETQYF. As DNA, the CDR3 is TGTGCCAGCAGCCCCCTGTTTCGGACTATGAAAGAGACCCAGTACTTC.